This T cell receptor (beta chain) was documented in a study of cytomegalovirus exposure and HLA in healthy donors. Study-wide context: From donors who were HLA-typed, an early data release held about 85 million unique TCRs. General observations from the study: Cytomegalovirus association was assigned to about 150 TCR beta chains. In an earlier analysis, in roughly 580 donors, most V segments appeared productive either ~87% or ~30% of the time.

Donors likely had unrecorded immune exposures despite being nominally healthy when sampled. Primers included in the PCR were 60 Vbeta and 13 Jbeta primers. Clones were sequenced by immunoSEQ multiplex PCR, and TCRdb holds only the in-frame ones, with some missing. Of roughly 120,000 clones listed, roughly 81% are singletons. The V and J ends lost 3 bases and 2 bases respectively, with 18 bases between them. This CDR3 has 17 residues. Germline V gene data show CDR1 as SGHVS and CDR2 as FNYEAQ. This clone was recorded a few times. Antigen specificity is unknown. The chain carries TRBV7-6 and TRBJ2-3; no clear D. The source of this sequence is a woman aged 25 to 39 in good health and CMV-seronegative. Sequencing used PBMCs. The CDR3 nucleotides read TGTGCCAGCAGCTTCCTCAGTGGGCCCTACCACACAGATACGCAGTATTTT. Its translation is CASSFLSGPYHTDTQYF.